This T cell receptor (beta chain) was recovered during a study of CD8 T cells in ankylosing spondylitis. In its sample, this clonotype was seen a few times. Its antigen is currently unknown. Quantitative 5'-RACE with molecular barcodes produced the TCR beta libraries. TCRdb re-derived calls from the 5' RACE reads in MiXCR, one entry per CDR3 protein. Altogether approximately 43,000 distinct CDR3 sequences are present, just under 4% being singletons, with the ten largest covering around 3.6%. Regarding the study as a whole: Within peripheral blood, clones linked to disease were CD8+ and relatively rare. Disease-linked clones reportedly showed significant enrichment in matched ankylosing spondylitis synovial fluid. Seemingly distinctive of ankylosing spondylitis blood was a TCR beta motif formed by eight highly homologous variants.

Germline V CDR1 and CDR2: SGDLS, YYNGEE. This CDR3 is built from 15 residues. With 2 bases removed from V and 4 bases from J, the gap between germline ends came to 12 bases. The sequence derives from a female donor with ankylosing spondylitis or in good health (not recorded which). The chain is built from TRBV9 and TRBJ2-2; a possible D gene is TRBD1 (5 bases). Material for sequencing was blood, either unsorted or a sorted T cell fraction (not recorded which). The chain's CDR3 is CASSVGAVPTGELFF. CDR3 coding DNA: TGTGCCAGCAGCGTTGGGGCGGTTCCCACCGGGGAGCTGTTTTTT.